This TCR beta chain was recorded in a study of OX40 agonist ivuxolimab in advanced cancers. Whole-study context: An agonistic human IgG2 monoclonal antibody against OX40 (CD134) was given. Patients were treated with intravenous ivuxolimab, dosed at 0.01 to 10 mg/kg and infused every 2 weeks. Each dose-escalation patient presented with hepatocellular carcinoma, melanoma, renal cell or head and neck cancer. Study-wide results and limits: By week 6 at 0.1 to 3.0 mg/kg, blood CD4+ and CD8+ T cells had expanded clonally.

A single count supports this clone. The antigen remains unidentified. The table came from immunoSEQ multiplex PCR; TCRdb's copy has only in-frame clones and leaves some out. This sample has some 82,000 clones; 85% to 95% occur once, and the top ten carry approximately 10%. The receptor comes from an adult with an advanced solid tumor such as melanoma, head and neck, liver or kidney cancer. The sample was CD4+ or CD8+ T cells sorted from blood, taken in a trial of the OX40 agonist ivuxolimab.

CDR3 in DNA: TGTGCCAGCAGTGTGATAACAGGCTCCTACGAGCAGTACTTC. Translated: CASSVITGSYEQYF. The V and J genes are TRBV27 and TRBJ2-7; a weak D match, TRBD1 (5 bases). Trimming removed 5 bases from V and 0 bases from J, with 11 bases in between. This CDR3 has 14 amino acids. CDR1 and CDR2 (germline): MNHEY, SMNVEV (reference sequence).